This T cell receptor beta chain comes out of a study of cytotoxic CD8 clonotypes in ibrutinib-treated CLL. Study details: Partial responses totalled approximately 25 and complete responses 2; after median roughly 70 months, approximately 15 remained remitted and approximately twelve progressed. Median treatment time before response sampling was 12 months, range 6 to 36. Among the samples, the mean was approximately 250,000 productive templates and tens of thousands of productive rearrangements.

The CDR3 is 17 amino acids. Germline assignment: CDR1 LGHNA and CDR2 YNFKEQ. V lost 2 bases, J lost 6 bases, and 9 bases stayed unmatched. This clone was detected many times. Sequencing was performed with immunoSEQ multiplex PCR; in TCRdb, only in-frame clones are kept and a portion is missing. The table includes tens of thousands of clones, 56% detected once. The material was PBMCs, obtained after 24 months of ibrutinib treatment. The TCR comes from a human donor with chronic lymphocytic leukemia. The chain is built from TRBV4-2 and TRBJ2-1; TRBD2 aligns across 11 bases. This CDR3 is CASSQPKTSGISNEQFF. The CDR3 bases are TGTGCCAGCAGCCAACCCAAGACTAGCGGGATCAGCAATGAGCAGTTCTTC.